This T cell receptor beta chain was sequenced for a study of T cell responses to AZD1222 COVID-19 vaccine (dated by TCRdb to the early 2020s). Notes on the research overall: A total of about 240 trial participants underwent TCR sequencing, of whom around 200 received two doses of AZD1222 and about 26 received two doses of the MenACWY control vaccine. Trial participants were enrolled by age into 18-55, 56-69 and 70-plus year subgroups, with roughly 160, 29 and 62 TCR-sequenced participants respectively. Findings and caveats that apply to the study as a whole: Reportedly, close to half of the unique spike-specific TCRs recognized epitopes lying outside the regions that are mutated in the B.1.351 and B.1.1.7 variants. Participants were mostly white British, with more females than males. The authors suggested clonal diversity may have been underestimated. In the small 56-69-year group, the increase in depth fell short of significance, most likely because of low power. Conclusions about previously exposed vaccinees are limited, since just a handful of AZD1222 recipients were seropositive for SARS-CoV-2 at baseline. No day 14 peak-response samples were available, so repertoires were characterized only after the peak T cell response. CD4 TCRs associated with the vaccine covered the entire spike protein, and the dominant responses were in regions 160-218 and 743-854. After two AZD1222 doses, spike-specific TCR breadth and depth were significantly higher than at day 0 and than in MenACWY recipients.

Points on this clone: This receptor's antigen is unknown. Per-nucleotide qualities are absent, and no much larger clonotype sits a single base away.

The CDR3 regions of human TCRbeta chains were analyzed by immunosequencing. Concerning the study's data processing: TCRs in the repertoires were compared against a reference library of SARS-CoV-2-specific TCRs that had been generated with the MIRA antigen-specificity platform. Breadth was defined as the fraction of unique TCRs that were SARS-CoV-2-associated. Depth was defined as the fraction of total T cells that were SARS-CoV-2-associated. Using the MIRA data, each spike-specific TCR was assigned both to the spike region to which the TCR was reactive and to a CD4 or CD8 class. Log10-transformed breadth and depth values were compared by one-way ANOVA with Sidak's multiple comparisons tests. The table was pulled from immuneACCESS by TCRdb, which kept in-frame rearrangements only. Such tables lose some clones; where checked, under half of the loss comes from unresolved V genes, and the rest has no known cause. The DNA was the basis for D and trimming; V, J and clone size are from that table. Across this sample there are around 96,000 clones, with under 95% seen only once. Approximately 10% of the sample belongs to the ten largest clones.

Taken with the paper, the label for time point translates to: about 28 days (+/-7) after the second vaccine dose. Because spike-specific TCR depth and breadth did not differ between the two schedules, AZD1222 recipients who got a second dose at roughly 4 weeks were pooled with those who got a second dose at roughly 12 weeks. The vaccinee samples were drawn from two UK trials, COV001 and COV002, one of which was a single-blind randomized controlled phase 2/3 trial testing AZD1222 (ChAdOx1 nCoV-19) in healthy adults. For TCRbeta chain sequencing, PBMC samples were collected from trial participants at day 0 and at day 28 after the second dose. CDR3 length: 15 amino acids, cysteine to phenylalanine. The read is trimmed to its CDR3 DNA, 45 bases read in frame from base 1. V was cut back by 5 bases and J by 0 bases, leaving a gap of 13 bases between them. As encoded in the germline V gene, CDR1 is SNHLY while CDR2 is FYNNEI.

The sample here was peripheral blood, taken 28 days after the second AZD1222 dose. The sequence was obtained from an adult who received the AZD1222 COVID-19 vaccine. The V gene is TRBV2 and the J gene is TRBJ1-2; there is no confident call for the D gene. The CDR3 region has the sequence CASSLRTLANYGYTF. The DNA sequence is as follows: TGTGCCAGCAGTCTCCGTACCTTAGCTAACTATGGCTACACCTTC.